This T cell receptor (beta chain) was retrieved from a study of response to subunit inactivated influenza vaccine. The table lists this clonotype with a few counts. TCRdb reprocessed the RT-PCR reads via MiXCR and lists one record per CDR3 protein. The table has more than 150,000 distinct CDR3 sequences, about 10% seen once. This CDR3 is 16 amino acids long. V lost 6 bases, J lost 2 bases, and 9 bases stayed unmatched. Germline lookup yields CDR1 MNHNS and CDR2 SASEGT. The sample in question was CD8+ T cells sorted from PBMCs, obtained around 25 months after vaccination. The receptor comes from a man between 45 and 75 years old who received an inactivated influenza vaccine. The V call is TRBV6-1, the J call TRBJ2-1; TRBD2 aligns across 8 bases. The CDR3 sequence is CASSRSLAEPYNEQFF. CDR3 bases: TGTGCCAGCAGCCGCTCACTAGCGGAACCCTACAATGAGCAGTTCTTC.